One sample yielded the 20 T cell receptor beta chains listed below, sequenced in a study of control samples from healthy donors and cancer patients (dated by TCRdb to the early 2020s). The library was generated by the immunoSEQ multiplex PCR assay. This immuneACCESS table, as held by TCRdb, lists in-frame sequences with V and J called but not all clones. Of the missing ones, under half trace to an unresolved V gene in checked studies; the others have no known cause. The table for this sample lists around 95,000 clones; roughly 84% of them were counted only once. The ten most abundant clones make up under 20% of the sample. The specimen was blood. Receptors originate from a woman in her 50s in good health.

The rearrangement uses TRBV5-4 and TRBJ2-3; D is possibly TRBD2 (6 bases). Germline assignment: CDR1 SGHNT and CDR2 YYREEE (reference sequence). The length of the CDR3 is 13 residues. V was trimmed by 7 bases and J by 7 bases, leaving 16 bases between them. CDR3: CASGERVVNTQYF. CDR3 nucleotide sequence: TGTGCCAGCGGGGAGCGGGTTGTGAATACGCAGTATTTT.

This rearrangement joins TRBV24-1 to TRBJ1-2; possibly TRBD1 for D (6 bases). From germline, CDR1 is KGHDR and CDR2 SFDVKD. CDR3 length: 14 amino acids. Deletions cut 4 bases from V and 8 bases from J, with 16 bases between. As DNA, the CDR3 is TGTGCCACCAGTGACAATGACAGGATGTTCGGCTACACCTTC. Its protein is CATSDNDRMFGYTF.

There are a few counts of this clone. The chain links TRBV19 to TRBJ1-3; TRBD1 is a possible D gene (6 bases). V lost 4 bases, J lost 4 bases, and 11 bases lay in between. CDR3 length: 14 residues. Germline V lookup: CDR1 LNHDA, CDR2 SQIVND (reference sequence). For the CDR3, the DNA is TGTGCCAGTAGTACCCGTGGACAGGGAAACACCATATATTTT. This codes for CASSTRGQGNTIYF.

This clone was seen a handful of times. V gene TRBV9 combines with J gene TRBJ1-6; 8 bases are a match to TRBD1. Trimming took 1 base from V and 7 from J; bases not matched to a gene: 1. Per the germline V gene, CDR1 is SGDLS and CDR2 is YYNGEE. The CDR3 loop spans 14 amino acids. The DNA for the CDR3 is TGTGCCAGCAGCGTAAGACAGGGGAATTCACCCCTCCACTTT. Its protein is CASSVRQGNSPLHF.

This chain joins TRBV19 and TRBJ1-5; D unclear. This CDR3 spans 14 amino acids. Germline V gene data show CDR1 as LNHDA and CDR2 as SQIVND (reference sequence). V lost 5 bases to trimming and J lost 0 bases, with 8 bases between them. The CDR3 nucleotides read TGTGCCAGTAGTCCCCCGTATAGCAATCAGCCCCAGCATTTT. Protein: CASSPPYSNQPQHF.

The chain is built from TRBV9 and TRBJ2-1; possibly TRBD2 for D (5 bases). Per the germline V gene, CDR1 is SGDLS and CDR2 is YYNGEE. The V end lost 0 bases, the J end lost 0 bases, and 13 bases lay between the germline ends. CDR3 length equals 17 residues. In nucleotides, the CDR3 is TGTGCCAGCAGCGTAGAGAGTTGGGCGGGCTCCTACAATGAGCAGTTCTTC. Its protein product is CASSVESWAGSYNEQFF.

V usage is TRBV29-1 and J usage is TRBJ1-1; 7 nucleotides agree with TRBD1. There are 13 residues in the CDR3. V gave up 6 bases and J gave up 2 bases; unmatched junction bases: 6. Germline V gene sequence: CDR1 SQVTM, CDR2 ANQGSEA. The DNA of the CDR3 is TGCAGCGTCAAGACAGGGATTAACACTGAAGCTTTCTTT. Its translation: CSVKTGINTEAFF.

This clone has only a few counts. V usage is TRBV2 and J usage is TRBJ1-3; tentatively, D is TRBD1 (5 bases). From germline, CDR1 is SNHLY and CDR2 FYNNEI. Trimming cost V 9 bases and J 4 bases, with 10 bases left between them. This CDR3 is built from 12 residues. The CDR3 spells CARAEGGNTIYF. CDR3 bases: TGTGCCAGAGCGGAGGGGGGAAACACCATATATTTT.

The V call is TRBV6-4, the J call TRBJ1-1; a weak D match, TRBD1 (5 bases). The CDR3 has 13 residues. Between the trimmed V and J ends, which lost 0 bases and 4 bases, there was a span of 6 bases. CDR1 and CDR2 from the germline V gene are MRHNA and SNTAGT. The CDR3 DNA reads TGTGCCAGCAGTGACTCGGGGGGCACTGAAGCTTTCTTT. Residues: CASSDSGGTEAFF.

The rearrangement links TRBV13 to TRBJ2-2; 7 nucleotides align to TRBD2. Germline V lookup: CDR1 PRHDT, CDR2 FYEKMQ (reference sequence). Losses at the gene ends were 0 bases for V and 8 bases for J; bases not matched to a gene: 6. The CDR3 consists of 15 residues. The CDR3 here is CASSLGPREAGELFF. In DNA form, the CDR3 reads TGTGCCAGCAGCTTAGGCCCCCGGGAGGCTGGGGAGCTGTTTTTT.

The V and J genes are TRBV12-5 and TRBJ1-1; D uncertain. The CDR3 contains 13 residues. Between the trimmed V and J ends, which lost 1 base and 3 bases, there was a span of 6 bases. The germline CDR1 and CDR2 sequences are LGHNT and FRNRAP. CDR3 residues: CASGLAGHTEAFF. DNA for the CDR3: TGTGCTAGTGGTTTGGCCGGGCACACTGAAGCTTTCTTT.

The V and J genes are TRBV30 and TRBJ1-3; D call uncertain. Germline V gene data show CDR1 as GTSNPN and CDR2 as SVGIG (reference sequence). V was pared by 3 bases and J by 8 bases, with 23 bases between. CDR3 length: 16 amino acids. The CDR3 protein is CAWSTPLKGRPDTIYF. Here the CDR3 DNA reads TGTGCCTGGAGCACCCCGTTAAAGGGAAGGCCGGACACCATATATTTT.

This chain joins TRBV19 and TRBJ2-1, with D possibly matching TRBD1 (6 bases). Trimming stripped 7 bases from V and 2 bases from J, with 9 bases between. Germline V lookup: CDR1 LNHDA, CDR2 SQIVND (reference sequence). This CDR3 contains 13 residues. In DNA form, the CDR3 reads TGTGCCAGTATGGGACACCCCTACAATGAGCAGTTCTTC. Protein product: CASMGHPYNEQFF.

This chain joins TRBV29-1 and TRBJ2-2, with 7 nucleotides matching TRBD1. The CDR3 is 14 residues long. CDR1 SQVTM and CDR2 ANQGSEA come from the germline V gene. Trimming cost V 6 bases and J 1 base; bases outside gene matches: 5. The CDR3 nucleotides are TGCAGCGTCACCCGGGACAGGAACACCGGGGAGCTGTTTTTT. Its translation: CSVTRDRNTGELFF.

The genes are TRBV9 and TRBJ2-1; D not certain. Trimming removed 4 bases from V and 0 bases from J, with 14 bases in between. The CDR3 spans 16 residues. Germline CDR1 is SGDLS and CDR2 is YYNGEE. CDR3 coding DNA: TGTGCCAGCAGCCCGTGGGCTGAAAACTCCTACAATGAGCAGTTCTTC. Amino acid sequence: CASSPWAENSYNEQFF.

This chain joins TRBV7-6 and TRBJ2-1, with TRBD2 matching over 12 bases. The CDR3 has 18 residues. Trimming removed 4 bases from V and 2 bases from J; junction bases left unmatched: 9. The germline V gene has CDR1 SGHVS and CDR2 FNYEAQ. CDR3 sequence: CASSSPRTSGTPYNEQFF. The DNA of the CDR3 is TGTGCCAGCAGCTCCCCGAGGACTAGCGGGACTCCCTACAATGAGCAGTTCTTC.

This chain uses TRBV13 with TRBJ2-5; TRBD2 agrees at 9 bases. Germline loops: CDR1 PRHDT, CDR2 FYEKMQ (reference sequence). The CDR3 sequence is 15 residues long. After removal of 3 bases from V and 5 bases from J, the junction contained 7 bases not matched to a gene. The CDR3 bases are TGTGCCAGCAGCTTCCTTAGCGGGGGAGTGGAGACCCAGTACTTC. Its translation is CASSFLSGGVETQYF.

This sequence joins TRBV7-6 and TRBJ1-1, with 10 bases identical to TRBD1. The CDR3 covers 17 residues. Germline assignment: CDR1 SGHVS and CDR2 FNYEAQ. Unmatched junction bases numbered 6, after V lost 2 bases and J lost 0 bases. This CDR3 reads CASSLSRDRGLNTEAFF. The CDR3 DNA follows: TGTGCCAGCAGCTTATCCCGGGACAGGGGCCTGAACACTGAAGCTTTCTTT.

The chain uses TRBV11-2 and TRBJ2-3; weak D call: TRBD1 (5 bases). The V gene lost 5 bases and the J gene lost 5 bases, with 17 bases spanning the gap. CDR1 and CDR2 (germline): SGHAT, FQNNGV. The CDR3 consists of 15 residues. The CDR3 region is CASSTPAGMKDTQYF. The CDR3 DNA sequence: TGTGCCAGCAGCACACCAGCAGGGATGAAAGATACGCAGTATTTT.

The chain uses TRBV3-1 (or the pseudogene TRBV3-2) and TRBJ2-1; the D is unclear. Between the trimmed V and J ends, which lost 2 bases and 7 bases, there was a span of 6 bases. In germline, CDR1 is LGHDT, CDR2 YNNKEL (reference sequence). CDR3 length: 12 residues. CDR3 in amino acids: CASSQRQNEQFF. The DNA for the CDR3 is TGTGCCAGCAGCCAACGGCAAAATGAGCAGTTCTTC.